Sequencing of this T cell receptor beta chain was carried out in a study of technical replicates of blood from a handful of donors. Libraries were prepared by immunoSEQ multiplex PCR; TCRdb keeps only in-frame clonotypes and omits some of them. The repertoire includes around 83,000 clones, more than 80% of them detected once, and 0.25% sits in the top ten. This CDR3 comprises 16 residues. The junction had 8 bases not matched to a gene; V was cut back by 4 bases and J by 3 bases. In germline, CDR1 is PRHDT, CDR2 FYEKMQ (reference sequence). The origin of this receptor is a human donor in good health. The V call is TRBV13, the J call TRBJ2-1; TRBD2 aligns across 8 bases. The sequenced material came from T cells isolated from PBMCs. Here the CDR3 DNA reads TGTGCCAGCAGCTACTCTAGGACTAGCAGCTACAATGAGCAGTTCTTC. Translating it yields CASSYSRTSSYNEQFF.